Below, 5 T cell receptor beta chains from the same sample are listed, as sequenced in a study of identical twins. TCRdb called the 5' RACE reads again in MiXCR, with one record for every CDR3 protein. The table records about 390,000 distinct CDR3 sequences, approximately 9.1% of them present only once. The sequenced material came from naive T cells sorted from blood. These receptor sequences come from a woman between 45 and 60 years old in good health.

V usage is TRBV6-5 and J usage is TRBJ1-3; D is unclear. CDR3 size: 14 residues. CDR1 and CDR2 (germline): MNHEY, SVGAGI. V was cut by 6 bases and J by 3 bases, with 12 bases left in between. The CDR3 sequence is CASSELPRGNTIYF. CDR3 nucleotides: TGTGCCAGCAGCGAACTTCCTCGTGGAAACACCATATATTTT.

The chain recombines TRBV4-1 with TRBJ1-2; tentatively, D is TRBD1 (5 bases). Trimming removed 1 base at V and 5 bases at J, with 14 bases between. CDR3 size: 15 residues. Germline values: CDR1 MGHRA, CDR2 YSYEKL. Here the CDR3 reads CASSQGARALYGYTF. The CDR3 DNA is TGCGCCAGCAGCCAAGGAGCCAGGGCGTTGTATGGCTACACCTTC.

This clonotype was counted at least ten times. The rearrangement links TRBV12-3 or TRBV12-4 to TRBJ2-5; possibly TRBD1 or TRBD2 for D (5 bases each). The CDR3 runs 14 residues. The V and J ends lost 6 bases and 1 base respectively, with 12 bases between them. CDR3 nucleotides: TGTGCCAGCAGGGTCACCGGGGCCCAAGAGACCCAGTACTTC. Translation: CASRVTGAQETQYF.

In this sample, this clonotype turned up a few times. The CDR3 DNA reads TGTGCCAGCAGTGTTGGCAGGGGGGAAGCTTTCTTT. Encoded protein: CASSVGRGEAFF. The V and J genes are TRBV25-1 and TRBJ1-1; 7 bases are a match to TRBD1. With V trimmed by 4 bases and J by 8 bases, 4 bases remained unmatched. Germline assignment: CDR1 MGHDK and CDR2 SYGVNS. CDR3 length: 12 amino acids. Looking up the rest from reference TRBV25-1 and TRBJ1-1 gives the full variable domain: EADIYQTPRYLVIGTGKKITLECSQTMGHDKMYWYQQDPGMELHLIHYSYGVNSTEKGDLSSESTVSRIRTEHFPLTLESARPSHTSQYLCASSVGRGEAFFGQGTRLTVV.

This chain links TRBV20-1 with TRBJ2-1; no clear D. Germline loops: CDR1 DFQATT, CDR2 SNEGSKA (reference sequence). V was cut by 3 bases and J by 3 bases, with 9 bases left in between. The CDR3 loop spans 13 amino acids. Here the CDR3 reads CSARSSNYNEQFF. CDR3 nucleotide sequence: TGCAGTGCTAGGTCGTCGAACTACAATGAGCAGTTCTTC.